This T cell receptor (beta chain) appears in the sequencing data of a study of shared clonotypes between healthy human individuals. Produced via immunoSEQ multiplex PCR; TCRdb's table is partial and in-frame only. The sample contains 950,000 to 1,200,000 clones, 60% to 80% of which appear only once. The CDR3 loop spans 14 amino acids. The ends lost 5 bases at V and 3 bases at J; junction bases unmatched: 4. Germline V gives CDR1 SGHAT, CDR2 FQNNGV. The rearrangement uses TRBV11-2 and TRBJ2-7, with 10 bases aligning to TRBD2. The sample comprised memory CD4+ T cells from PBMCs. The sample's subset: CD45RA-negative fraction. The TCR originated in a man aged 18 to 30 in good health. Some clones in this sample may be carry-over from other donors' samples. In DNA form, the CDR3 reads TGTGCCAGCAGCCTAAGACTAGCGGGCTACGAGCAGTACTTC. It translates to CASSLRLAGYEQYF.